One and the same sample provided the 7 T cell receptor beta chains below, sequenced in a study of technical replicates of blood from several donors. Using immunoSEQ multiplex PCR, the repertoire was profiled, and TCRdb retains in-frame clones only, with some absent. The profile covers roughly 40,000 clones, with around 97% appearing a single time and about 0.37% taken by the ten largest. Sequencing used T cells isolated from PBMCs. The receptors come from a human donor in good health.

The gene calls are TRBV15 and TRBJ1-5; maybe TRBD1 (6 bases). CDR1 is LNHNV, CDR2 YYDKDF, per germline (reference sequence). The CDR3 has 15 residues. Trimming shortened V by 0 bases and J by 6 bases, and 12 bases separated the two germline ends. CDR3 nucleotides: TGTGCCACCAGCAGAGATTCGGGGGGCAGTCAGCCCCAGCATTTT. It translates to CATSRDSGGSQPQHF.

In nucleotides, the CDR3 is TGTGCCAGCAGCGTGTGGAGACTAGCGGGAGTCAATGAGCAGTTCTTC. Residues: CASSVWRLAGVNEQFF. The V gene is TRBV25-1, the J gene TRBJ2-1, with 12 bases identical to TRBD2. The V segment lost 6 bases and the J segment 6 bases; nucleotides outside the gene matches: 9. CDR1 and CDR2 from the germline V gene are MGHDK and SYGVNS. CDR3 length: 16 amino acids. The complete variable domain, with remaining parts taken from reference TRBV25-1 and TRBJ2-1, reads EADIYQTPRYLVIGTGKKITLECSQTMGHDKMYWYQQDPGMELHLIHYSYGVNSTEKGDLSSESTVSRIRTEHFPLTLESARPSHTSQYLCASSVWRLAGVNEQFFGPGTRLTVL.

This chain links TRBV6-1 with TRBJ2-7, with D possibly matching TRBD2 (5 bases). In germline, CDR1 is MNHNS, CDR2 SASEGT. The V gene lost 1 base and the J gene lost 2 bases, with 12 bases spanning the gap. There are 15 residues in the CDR3. The CDR3 DNA reads TGTGCCAGCAGTGAAGGCGGCAGAGCGGCCTACGAGCAGTACTTC. It encodes CASSEGGRAAYEQYF.

The chain has TRBV27 and TRBJ2-7, with D perhaps TRBD1 (5 bases). CDR3 length: 14 amino acids. The germline CDR1 and CDR2 sequences are MNHEY and SMNVEV (reference sequence). Trimming took 3 bases from V and 4 from J, leaving 13 bases between them. The CDR3 DNA follows: TGTGCCAGCAGTTTGCAGGGCCTTACTTACGAGCAGTACTTC. It codes for CASSLQGLTYEQYF.

The V call is TRBV25-1, the J call TRBJ2-2, with 8 positions matching TRBD1. This CDR3 has 16 amino acids. Looked up from germline, CDR1 is MGHDK and CDR2 is SYGVNS. With V trimmed by 6 bases and J by 3 bases, 9 bases remained unmatched. The CDR3 here is CASRRPGGADTGELFF. Here the CDR3 DNA reads TGTGCCAGCAGGAGACCAGGGGGCGCGGACACCGGGGAGCTGTTTTTT.

V gene TRBV6-6 combines with J gene TRBJ2-3; D not resolved. This CDR3 has 14 amino acids. V lost 0 bases to trimming and J lost 3 bases, with 7 bases between them. Germline V gives CDR1 MNHNY, CDR2 SVGAGI (reference sequence). The CDR3 here is CASSYSHRTDTQYF. The CDR3 DNA sequence: TGTGCCAGCAGTTACTCGCATAGAACAGATACGCAGTATTTT.

The chain carries TRBV29-1 and TRBJ2-1, with 7 bases fitting TRBD1. CDR1 SQVTM and CDR2 ANQGSEA come from the germline V gene. V was pared by 4 bases and J by 5 bases, with 5 bases of the junction left unmatched. CDR3 size: 13 residues. CDR3 residues: CSVATGAHNEQFF. CDR3 nucleotides: TGCAGCGTTGCAACAGGGGCTCACAATGAGCAGTTCTTC.